Presented here are 18 T cell receptor beta chains from one specimen sequenced in a study of T-cell memory formation after mild COVID-19. MiXCR, applied by TCRdb to the 5' RACE reads, yields one record per CDR3 protein. Of about 340,000 distinct CDR3 sequences in the sample, approximately 12% were seen once. Sequencing used PBMCs or a T cell subset sorted from them (not recorded which). These receptors were obtained from a young man who had mild COVID-19 (a few samples of this study predate the infection). Cell type and time point are not known.

In its sample, this clonotype was seen a few times. V usage is TRBV5-1 and J usage is TRBJ2-7, with D unclear. Trimming pared 3 bases from V and 1 base from J, leaving 8 bases between. This CDR3 has 13 residues. Germline V gene data show CDR1 as SGHRS and CDR2 as YFSETQ. The CDR3 bases are TGCGCCAGCAGCTCTACAGATTCCTACGAGCAGTACTTC. Translated, it gives CASSSTDSYEQYF.

V is TRBV7-2 and J is TRBJ1-2; 7 positions match TRBD1. V trimming: 1 base; J trimming: 8 bases; junction bases outside the gene matches: 7. This CDR3 region has 14 residues. Germline CDR1 SGHTA, CDR2 FQGNSA. CDR3 sequence (DNA): TGTGCCAGCAGCTTAGTCGACAGGGCTGGAGGCTACACCTTC. Translated, it gives CASSLVDRAGGYTF.

This clonotype showed up just a few times. The genes are TRBV20-1 and TRBJ2-4; tentative D call: TRBD2 (5 bases). Looked up from germline, CDR1 is DFQATT and CDR2 is SNEGSKA (reference sequence). V was shortened by 3 bases and J by 8 bases, with 14 bases between the two germline ends. This CDR3 is built from 13 residues. CDR3 residues: CSASGGVRDIQYF. DNA of the CDR3: TGCAGTGCTAGTGGTGGGGTGAGGGACATTCAGTACTTC.

The chain links TRBV30 to TRBJ1-2; D gene unclear. Germline V gives CDR1 GTSNPN, CDR2 SVGIG (reference sequence). V was shortened by 5 bases and J by 5 bases, with 18 bases between the two germline ends. This CDR3 spans 14 amino acids. The CDR3 coding sequence is TGTGCCTGGGGTGGACCCTCCGGAGGTTATGGCTACACCTTC. The encoded protein is CAWGGPSGGYGYTF.

This clonotype was counted at least ten times. The chain couples TRBV9 to TRBJ2-3; 8 bases are a match to TRBD2. The CDR3 contains 15 residues. V was clipped by 0 bases and J by 3 bases; unmatched bases: 3. Germline V lookup: CDR1 SGDLS, CDR2 YYNGEE. The CDR3 is CASSVDQRGTDTQYF. CDR3 DNA: TGTGCCAGCAGCGTAGATCAGCGGGGGACAGATACGCAGTATTTT.

The CDR3 sequence is CASSHPGQAYEQYV. As DNA, the CDR3 is TGCGCCAGCAGCCACCCGGGCCAGGCCTACGAGCAGTACGTC. The J gene is TRBJ2-7, the V gene TRBV4-1; no reliable D call. Germline loops: CDR1 MGHRA, CDR2 YSYEKL. The CDR3 consists of 14 residues. V lost 3 bases, J lost 2 bases, and 11 bases lay in between.

This chain uses TRBV7-8 with TRBJ1-5; no reliable D call. CDR1 SGHVS and CDR2 FQNEAQ come from the germline V gene. The CDR3 has 17 residues. Trimming left V 3 bases short and J 0 bases short, with 15 bases between. CDR3 region: CASSFGRSPYSNQPQHF. The CDR3 nucleotides are TGTGCCAGCAGCTTCGGCAGGTCTCCCTATAGCAATCAGCCCCAGCATTTT.

In this sample, this clonotype turned up a few times. The chain employs TRBV5-6 and TRBJ1-1; tentatively, D is TRBD1 (5 bases). This CDR3 region has 15 residues. CDR1 and CDR2 from the germline V gene are SGHDT and YYEEEE. V was shortened by 5 bases and J by 1 base, with 15 bases between the two germline ends. CDR3 amino acids: CASRPTGKGNTEAFF. The CDR3 region has the DNA TGTGCCAGCAGACCTACAGGCAAGGGGAACACTGAAGCTTTCTTT.

This chain's CDR3 is CSARARTGGRGAFF. CDR3 DNA: TGCAGTGCTAGAGCGCGGACAGGGGGTCGAGGTGCTTTCTTT. The genes are TRBV20-1 and TRBJ1-1; 10 nucleotides match TRBD1. V shed 1 base, J shed 11 bases, and the junction held 10 bases outside the gene matches. The germline V gene encodes CDR1 DFQATT and CDR2 SNEGSKA (reference sequence). This CDR3 is built from 14 residues.

The chain combines TRBV18 with TRBJ1-1; a weak D match, TRBD1 (5 bases). With 3 bases removed from V and 5 bases from J, the gap between germline ends came to 16 bases. This CDR3 has 15 amino acids. Germline assignment: CDR1 KGHSH and CDR2 LQKENI. CDR3 DNA sequence: TGTGCCAGCTCACCGAGCGGGGCTCGTAGGACTGAAGCTTTCTTT. This translates into CASSPSGARRTEAFF.

The chain joins TRBV7-6 to TRBJ2-4; 13 bases match TRBD2. V was pared by 5 bases and J by 0 bases, with 7 bases of the junction left unmatched. The length of the CDR3 is 18 residues. Germline-derived CDR1 and CDR2 are SGHVS and FNYEAQ. Here the CDR3 DNA reads TGTGCCAGCAGCGAGGGACTAGCGGGGCCCGTAGCCAAAAACATTCAGTACTTC. It specifies CASSEGLAGPVAKNIQYF. Complete variable domain (other parts from reference TRBV7-6 and TRBJ2-4): GAGVSQSPRYKVTKRGQDVALRCDPISGHVSLYWYRQALGQGPEFLTYFNYEAQQDKSGLPNDRFSAERPEGSISTLTIQRTEQRDSAMYRCASSEGLAGPVAKNIQYFGAGTRLSVL.

The chain uses TRBV6-6 and TRBJ1-2, with unresolved D. Per germline, CDR1 MNHNY and CDR2 SVGAGI (reference sequence). This CDR3 has 11 residues. Trimming stripped 2 bases from V and 5 bases from J, with 3 bases between. CDR3 sequence reads: CASSYLYGYTF. CDR3 nucleotides: TGTGCCAGCAGTTACCTTTATGGCTACACCTTC.

This chain connects TRBV20-1 to TRBJ2-5, with TRBD1 matching 10 bases. The J segment lost 9 bases and the V segment lost 0 bases, leaving 13 bases of the junction unmatched. CDR3 length: 16 amino acids. CDR1 DFQATT and CDR2 SNEGSKA come from the germline V gene (reference sequence). In DNA, the CDR3 is TGCAGTGCTAGAGATCTACGACAGGGGGCGATTTCTGCCCAGTACTTC. It encodes CSARDLRQGAISAQYF.

Only a few counts were recorded for this clonotype. The rearrangement uses TRBV7-2 and TRBJ2-7; 9 bases line up with TRBD1. The J segment lost 7 bases and the V segment lost 4 bases, leaving 5 bases of the junction unmatched. Germline V gene sequence: CDR1 SGHTA, CDR2 FQGNSA. CDR3 length: 13 residues. CDR3 coding DNA: TGTGCCAGCAGCTGGGACAGGGTGAGGGAGCAGTACTTC. Residues: CASSWDRVREQYF.

This clonotype was seen a handful of times. As DNA, the CDR3 is TGTGCCAGCAGCCTAACAGGGGTTATCTACGAGCAGTACTTC. Translated: CASSLTGVIYEQYF. This rearrangement joins TRBV7-2 to TRBJ2-7, with 7 bases identical to TRBD1. The ends lost 5 bases at V and 3 bases at J; junction bases unmatched: 7. The length of the CDR3 is 14 residues. CDR1 is SGHTA, CDR2 FQGNSA, per germline.

This clonotype was counted a few times. The chain employs TRBV7-2 and TRBJ2-5, with a weak D call TRBD2 (7 bases). There are 13 residues in the CDR3. Per the germline V gene, CDR1 is SGHTA and CDR2 is FQGNSA. Between the trimmed V and J ends, which lost 6 bases and 5 bases, there was a span of 13 bases. The CDR3 spells CASRGGAGETQYF. As DNA, the CDR3 is TGTGCCAGCAGAGGGGGGGCGGGGGAGACCCAGTACTTC. Complete variable domain (other parts from reference TRBV7-2 and TRBJ2-5): GAGVSQSPSNKVTEKGKDVELRCDPISGHTALYWYRQSLGQGLEFLIYFQGNSAPDKSGLPSDRFSAERTGGSVSTLTIQRTQQEDSAVYLCASRGGAGETQYFGPGTRLLVL.

This clonotype was counted a few times. This rearrangement joins TRBV20-1 to TRBJ2-3; D tentatively fits TRBD1 or TRBD2 (5 bases each). From germline, CDR1 is DFQATT and CDR2 SNEGSKA (reference sequence). Trimming pared 2 bases from V and 2 bases from J, leaving 14 bases between. This CDR3 is built from 15 residues. CDR3: CSARLLGDLTDTQYF. The CDR3 DNA is TGCAGTGCTAGATTACTTGGGGACCTCACAGATACGCAGTATTTT.

This clonotype came up a few times. This chain uses TRBV4-1 with TRBJ1-2; the match to TRBD1 covers 9 bases. The CDR3 is 16 residues long. J was trimmed by 4 bases and V by 0 bases; bases with no gene match: 6. CDR1 is MGHRA, CDR2 YSYEKL, per germline. CDR3 nucleotide sequence: TGCGCCAGCAGCCAAGAGATCACAGGGGGCATCTATGGCTACACCTTC. Encoded protein: CASSQEITGGIYGYTF.